This T cell receptor beta chain was recovered during a study of identical twins' blood T cells (dated by TCRdb to between 2011 and 2013). At the level of the whole study: The approximately 12 libraries, six for the alpha chain and six for the beta chain, together yielded 49 million or so Illumina reads. TCR alpha and beta chain repertoires of three pairs of monozygous twins were compared using next-generation sequencing to assess genetic influence on repertoire formation. The paper's findings and limits, for the study overall: Independent studies were stated to be required to validate the proposed role of the TCRalpha J segment in MHC recognition during thymic selection. How many CDR3 clonotypes two donors shared depended mainly on the product of their cloneset sizes, and the twins did not clearly stray from this trend. Because the twins were raised together, environmental influences could not be ruled out as an explanation for the similarity between twins. Among the most abundant TCRbeta clonotypes, every donor shared more CDR3 sequences with her own twin than with unrelated donors. V gene usage, even among non-selected out-of-frame TCRbeta clonotypes, was reported to be markedly more similar within twin pairs than between unrelated donors.

Inclusive of the bounding cysteine and phenylalanine, the CDR3 is 13 residues long. The CDR3 DNA has 39 bases and is translated from base 1. CDR1 and CDR2 are read off the germline V gene (reference sequence) as DFQATT and SNEGSKA. Receptor libraries were prepared by 5' RACE. Sequencing relied on an Illumina Genome Analyzer IIx. To prepare the RNA-based TCR cDNA libraries, a previously described protocol was followed, with several modifications. Sample-specific barcodes were introduced on both ends of each TCR cDNA library during cDNA synthesis and amplification to prevent cross-contamination. The authors' pipeline ran thus. Between about 90,000 and nearly 500,000 clonotypes were identified per individual, with about 2.2 to 3.6 million CDR3-containing reads per library. Reads carrying improper barcode index combinations were removed, after which the MiTCR software was used to build a cloneset for each library. While assembling CDR3 clonotypes, MiTCR filtered or rescued low-quality reads and corrected PCR and sequencing errors. Artificial out-of-frame clonotypes were mapped to in-frame sequences, with one indel allowed in the CDR3, and then removed. Similarity of V and J gene usage between donors was measured as Jensen-Shannon divergence divided by mean entropy. TCRdb itself trimmed the public reads at Q25 with fastp, ran MiXCR and retained productive beta chains. Rows matching on CDR3 protein sequence are summarized as one entry with the most common DNA and genes. Clone size and V and J calls follow TCRdb, not the original study. The sample yields 300,000 to 450,000 distinct CDR3 sequences; 28% were counted once. 5.5% to 7% of the sample goes to the ten largest clones.

Donors were six healthy women forming three monozygous twin pairs. All three twin pairs had been raised together and were thought likely to have encountered the same vaccines and infectious agents. RNA was isolated from peripheral blood mononuclear cells and used to prepare TCR cDNA libraries. Comment on this clonotype: Which antigen it targets is not known. One junction end does not reproduce the germline sequence, and a read error may be involved.

The rearrangement combines TRBV20-1 with TRBJ2-3; 7 bases in the middle match TRBD1. This clonotype was obtained from a woman between 18 and 50 years old in good health. Material for sequencing was PBMCs. For the CDR3, the sequence is CSAPPPGTDMQYF. The DNA reads as follows: TGCAGTGCTCCTCCCCCCGGGACAGATATGCAGTATTTT.